One sample yielded the 13 T cell receptor beta chains listed below, sequenced in a study of blood T cell repertoires in COVID-19. Sequencing used immunoSEQ multiplex PCR; TCRdb keeps in-frame clones, though not all of them. The repertoire holds around 260,000 clones, with around 90% as singletons. Sequenced sample: peripheral blood. The origin of the receptors is a man aged 55 to 70 who had recovered from COVID-19.

This clone was seen a few times. V and J are TRBV9 and TRBJ2-7; the match to TRBD2 covers 9 bases. Trimming removed 0 bases from V and 7 bases from J; junction bases left unmatched: 14. Germline loops: CDR1 SGDLS, CDR2 YYNGEE. The CDR3 has 17 residues. The CDR3 coding sequence is TGTGCCAGCAGCGTAGCCCCGAGCGGGGGGCCTTTGGGAGAGCAGTACTTC. Translation: CASSVAPSGGPLGEQYF. Together with reference TRBV9 and TRBJ2-7, the CDR3 gives the full variable domain: DSGVTQTPKHLITATGQRVTLRCSPRSGDLSVYWYQQSLDQGLQFLIQYYNGEERAKGNILERFSAQQFPDLHSELNLSSLELGDSALYFCASSVAPSGGPLGEQYFGPGTRLTVT.

The chain combines TRBV27 with TRBJ2-7; D is unclear. The CDR3 loop spans 14 amino acids. Germline V gives CDR1 MNHEY, CDR2 SMNVEV (reference sequence). Between the trimmed V and J ends, which lost 3 bases and 4 bases, there was a span of 13 bases. The DNA of the CDR3 is TGTGCCAGCAGTTTGGGCCTCCTTTCGTACGAGCAGTACTTC. Translating it yields CASSLGLLSYEQYF.

The chain combines TRBV19 with TRBJ1-6, with D uncertain. V was pared by 3 bases and J by 9 bases, with 9 bases between. Germline V CDR1 and CDR2: LNHDA, SQIVND (reference sequence). The CDR3 sequence is 13 residues long. The CDR3 coding sequence is TGTGCCAGTAGTATCGGTGAAAGTTCACCCCTCCACTTT. Translating it yields CASSIGESSPLHF.

The chain employs TRBV2 and TRBJ2-7; TRBD2 aligns across 7 bases. V dropped 8 bases and J dropped 2; count of bases not matched to a gene: 3. Germline loops: CDR1 SNHLY, CDR2 FYNNEI. CDR3 length equals 12 residues. CDR3 sequence (DNA): TGTGCCAGCTCTAGCGGAGCCTACGAGCAGTACTTC. It specifies CASSSGAYEQYF.

The rearrangement links TRBV18 to TRBJ2-3, with 9 bases identical to TRBD1. The V gene end was trimmed by 3 bases and the J gene end by 1 base; junction bases not matched to a gene: 11. Germline V lookup: CDR1 KGHSH, CDR2 LQKENI. This CDR3 spans 18 amino acids. CDR3 amino acids: CASSPIPGQGRRTDTQYF. CDR3 nucleotide sequence: TGTGCCAGCTCACCGATACCGGGACAGGGCCGCCGCACAGATACGCAGTATTTT.

The gene calls are TRBV6-6 and TRBJ2-7; 8 bases are a match to TRBD1. CDR3 length equals 15 residues. Germline V CDR1 and CDR2: MNHNY, SVGAGI (reference sequence). Trimming at V came to 2 bases and at J to 4 bases, leaving 7 bases not matched to a gene. The CDR3 nucleotides read TGTGCCAGCAGTTACGTCTCGCAGGGGGCTTACGAGCAGTACTTC. The encoded protein is CASSYVSQGAYEQYF.

The chain recombines TRBV11-3 with TRBJ2-7; TRBD1 matches 7 bases. This CDR3 comprises 13 residues. From germline, CDR1 is SGHNT and CDR2 YENEEA. With V trimmed by 5 bases and J by 5 bases, 6 bases remained unmatched. The CDR3 loop is CASSEWDSNEQYF. Written as DNA, the CDR3 is TGTGCCAGCAGCGAATGGGACAGTAACGAGCAGTACTTC.

The J gene is TRBJ1-1, the V gene TRBV7-2; TRBD1 might be the D (5 bases). V was cut by 4 bases and J by 0 bases, with 12 bases left in between. Germline assignment: CDR1 SGHTA and CDR2 FQGNSA. The CDR3 covers 15 residues. The DNA of the CDR3 is TGTGCCAGCAGCTCCAGGACAAATTTGAACACTGAAGCTTTCTTT. It translates to CASSSRTNLNTEAFF.

This chain joins TRBV19 and TRBJ1-1, with a weak D call TRBD1 (5 bases). The V and J ends lost 2 bases and 1 base respectively, with 11 bases between them. The CDR3 is made up of 15 amino acids. Germline V CDR1 and CDR2: LNHDA, SQIVND (reference sequence). CDR3 amino acids: CASSIPLGRNTEAFF. CDR3 sequence (DNA): TGTGCCAGTAGTATACCGCTGGGGCGGAACACTGAAGCTTTCTTT. Complete variable domain (other parts from reference TRBV19 and TRBJ1-1): DGGITQSPKYLFRKEGQNVTLSCEQNLNHDAMYWYRQDPGQGLRLIYYSQIVNDFQKGDIAEGYSVSREKKESFPLTVTSAQKNPTAFYLCASSIPLGRNTEAFFGQGTRLTVV.

The rearrangement joins TRBV5-4 to TRBJ1-2, with a weak D call TRBD1 (6 bases). Germline values: CDR1 SGHNT, CDR2 YYREEE (reference sequence). Trimming stripped 0 bases from V and 6 bases from J, with 6 bases between. The length of the CDR3 is 12 residues. The CDR3 reads CASSLGTDGYTF. For the CDR3, the DNA is TGTGCCAGCAGCTTGGGGACAGATGGCTACACCTTC.

The rearrangement links TRBV10-3 to TRBJ2-1; D may be TRBD2 (5 bases). CDR3 length: 13 amino acids. The V gene's germline CDR1 is ENHRY and CDR2 SYGVKD. The ends were cut back, 0 bases at V and 9 bases at J, with 9 bases in the middle. The CDR3 reads CAISESGLAEQFF. The CDR3 DNA sequence: TGTGCCATCAGTGAGTCCGGGCTAGCTGAGCAGTTCTTC.

This clone appeared a single time. This chain joins TRBV5-1 and TRBJ2-5, with 9 nucleotides matching TRBD2. The germline CDR1 and CDR2 sequences are SGHRS and YFSETQ. Trimming removed 0 bases from V and 0 bases from J; junction bases left unmatched: 3. The CDR3 has 16 amino acids. The CDR3 coding sequence is TGCGCCAGCAGCTTGGGCAGCGGGGGGTACCAAGAGACCCAGTACTTC. It specifies CASSLGSGGYQETQYF.

This chain uses TRBV6-5 with TRBJ2-7, with 8 bases that match TRBD2. Germline V gene sequence: CDR1 MNHEY, CDR2 SVGAGI. The CDR3 loop spans 15 amino acids. V trimming: 2 bases; J trimming: 7 bases; junction bases outside the gene matches: 10. The CDR3 is CASSYPLAGGFEQYF. CDR3 nucleotides: TGTGCCAGCAGTTACCCGCTTGCGGGGGGCTTTGAGCAGTACTTC.